Shown below are 30 T cell receptor beta chains from a single sample sequenced in a study of T cell changes during pregnancy in multiple sclerosis. Some clones are missing from TCRdb's copy, which holds only in-frame ones; the method was immunoSEQ multiplex PCR. The table includes around 50,000 clones, 85% to 95% detected once. The sample in question was CD4+ T cells from peripheral blood mononuclear cells, obtained after pregnancy. The receptors shown here come from a female donor in good health, enrolled as a control in a pregnancy study.

The chain links TRBV6-6 to TRBJ1-5, with 9 nucleotides matching TRBD1. CDR3 length: 15 amino acids. Unmatched junction bases numbered 3, after V lost 2 bases and J lost 4 bases. CDR1 and CDR2 from the germline V gene are MNHNY and SVGAGI (reference sequence). CDR3 nucleotide sequence: TGTGCCAGCAGTTACCCCGGACAGGGGAATCAGCCCCAGCATTTT. Its translation: CASSYPGQGNQPQHF.

The chain has TRBV10-1 and TRBJ1-1, with 7 bases that match TRBD1. CDR3 length: 14 residues. V shed 7 bases, J shed 4 bases, and the junction held 9 bases outside the gene matches. Germline V CDR1 and CDR2: WNHNN, SYGVQD (reference sequence). This CDR3 reads CASIETGVGTEAFF. As DNA, the CDR3 is TGCGCCAGCATTGAAACAGGGGTCGGCACTGAAGCTTTCTTT.

As to this clone: A junction end diverges from the germline sequence, so it may reflect a read error. The rearrangement joins TRBV5-1 to TRBJ2-1; perhaps TRBD2 as D (5 bases). Germline assignment: CDR1 SGHRS and CDR2 YFSETQ. The CDR3 consists of 12 residues. CDR3 region: CASSPETGYLVF. CDR3 DNA: TGCGCCAGCAGCCCGGAGACGGGGTACCTGGTCTTC.

The rearrangement links TRBV18 to TRBJ2-2, with 8 bases aligning to TRBD2. Looked up from germline, CDR1 is KGHSH and CDR2 is LQKENI. The V and J ends lost 4 bases and 4 bases, in that order; junction bases with no gene match: 11. This CDR3 is 17 amino acids long. CDR3 residues: CASSRTPAGDVTGELFF. The DNA of the CDR3 is TGTGCCAGCTCACGGACTCCAGCGGGAGATGTCACCGGGGAGCTGTTTTTT.

J is TRBJ2-1 and V is TRBV5-4, with 10 positions matching TRBD2. The V gene's germline CDR1 is SGHNT and CDR2 YYREEE (reference sequence). Unmatched junction bases numbered 10, after V lost 6 bases and J lost 7 bases. This CDR3 is 15 amino acids long. The CDR3 region has the DNA TGTGCCAGCACCCCTAGCGGGAGATTTCGTAATGAGCAGTTCTTC. It encodes CASTPSGRFRNEQFF.

The V and J genes are TRBV28 and TRBJ1-2; 7 positions match TRBD1. The CDR3 runs to 13 residues. Germline V gene data show CDR1 as MDHEN and CDR2 as SYDVKM. The J segment lost 8 bases and the V segment lost 5 bases, leaving 8 bases of the junction unmatched. In DNA form, the CDR3 reads TGTGCCAGCAGTCAGACGGACAGGAGGGGCTACACCTTC. Protein sequence: CASSQTDRRGYTF.

The chain recombines TRBV19 with TRBJ1-1; D is perhaps TRBD1 (5 bases). Per germline, CDR1 LNHDA and CDR2 SQIVND (reference sequence). Trimming pared 4 bases from V and 5 bases from J, leaving 23 bases between. This CDR3 comprises 17 residues. This CDR3 is CASSTPPGRRGKTEAFF. The CDR3 DNA sequence: TGTGCCAGTAGTACCCCCCCCGGACGCCGGGGGAAAACTGAAGCTTTCTTT.

The rearrangement uses TRBV7-8 and TRBJ2-3; 7 bases map to TRBD2. The CDR3 totals 16 residues. After removal of 6 bases from V and 2 bases from J, the junction contained 11 bases not matched to a gene. The V gene's germline CDR1 is SGHVS and CDR2 FQNEAQ. The CDR3 here is CASRQGRAGVTDTQYF. The CDR3 region has the DNA TGTGCCAGCAGGCAAGGGAGGGCGGGGGTCACAGATACGCAGTATTTT.

The J gene is TRBJ1-4, the V gene TRBV7-6; D not certain. Trimming shortened V by 3 bases and J by 0 bases, and 8 bases separated the two germline ends. The germline V gene has CDR1 SGHVS and CDR2 FNYEAQ. CDR3 size: 15 residues. The CDR3 loop is CASSLAQSTNEKLFF. In DNA form, the CDR3 reads TGTGCCAGCAGCTTGGCACAGTCAACTAATGAAAAACTGTTTTTT.

The chain recombines TRBV4-1 with TRBJ2-1; D may be TRBD1 (6 bases). Germline V CDR1 and CDR2: MGHRA, YSYEKL. This CDR3 spans 15 amino acids. V lost 2 bases to trimming and J lost 4 bases, with 12 bases between them. The CDR3 DNA sequence: TGCGCCAGCAGCCAACCCGGACAGTATTACAATGAGCAGTTCTTC. Protein sequence: CASSQPGQYYNEQFF.

The chain couples TRBV2 to TRBJ2-5; D gene ambiguous. Germline CDR1 SNHLY, CDR2 FYNNEI. Between the trimmed V and J ends, which lost 5 bases and 5 bases, there was a span of 6 bases. The CDR3 totals 11 residues. The CDR3 sequence is CASSQMETQYF. The CDR3 DNA reads as TGTGCCAGCAGTCAAATGGAGACCCAGTACTTC.

V is TRBV13 and J is TRBJ1-2; D unclear. The germline CDR1 and CDR2 sequences are PRHDT and FYEKMQ (reference sequence). The CDR3 runs 15 residues. V lost 1 base to trimming and J lost 2 bases, with 11 bases between them. CDR3 in amino acids: CASSLDLITNYGYTF. The CDR3 DNA reads TGTGCCAGCAGCTTAGACCTAATCACCAACTATGGCTACACCTTC.

The chain recombines TRBV10-3 with TRBJ2-1, with 7 positions matching TRBD2. Germline CDR1 ENHRY, CDR2 SYGVKD. The length of the CDR3 is 14 residues. V gave up 8 bases and J gave up 1 base; unmatched junction bases: 5. The CDR3: CAIRGLESYNEQFF. The CDR3 DNA sequence: TGTGCCATCCGTGGACTAGAGTCCTACAATGAGCAGTTCTTC.

The CDR3 is CSVARSMNTEAFF. CDR3 DNA: TGCAGCGTTGCCCGGTCCATGAACACTGAAGCTTTCTTT. The V and J genes are TRBV29-1 and TRBJ1-1; D not certain. This CDR3 spans 13 amino acids. Germline V gene sequence: CDR1 SQVTM, CDR2 ANQGSEA. Between the trimmed V and J ends, which lost 4 bases and 0 bases, there was a span of 9 bases.

The chain's CDR3 is CASSVGGGRLRSDTQYF. The DNA of the CDR3 is TGTGCCAGCAGTGTCGGGGGGGGCCGGCTAAGGAGTGATACGCAGTATTTT. The chain employs TRBV25-1 and TRBJ2-3; TRBD2 agrees at 8 bases. The germline CDR1 and CDR2 sequences are MGHDK and SYGVNS. The CDR3 is 17 amino acids. The ends lost 4 bases at V and 6 bases at J; junction bases unmatched: 15.

The V and J genes are TRBV19 and TRBJ2-3; 11 bases agree with TRBD1. CDR3 length: 15 amino acids. Germline trimming cut 6 bases from V and 2 bases from J; bases unmatched to any gene: 4. Germline CDR1 LNHDA, CDR2 SQIVND (reference sequence). The DNA of the CDR3 is TGTGCCAGTAGCAACGGACAGGGGGCCACAGATACGCAGTATTTT. Its translation is CASSNGQGATDTQYF.

The genes are TRBV7-3 and TRBJ2-2, with D perhaps TRBD2 (6 bases). Germline CDR1 reads SGHTA; CDR2 reads FQGTGA. V lost 5 bases and J 2 bases, leaving 15 bases between the germline ends. The CDR3 has 16 residues. The CDR3 DNA is TGTGCCAGCAGCCTAAACCCGGGACTCAACACCGGGGAGCTGTTTTTT. Amino acid sequence: CASSLNPGLNTGELFF.

The gene calls are TRBV18 and TRBJ2-2, with TRBD2 matching 10 bases. The germline gives CDR1 KGHSH, CDR2 LQKENI. CDR3 length: 18 amino acids. Germline trimming cut 3 bases from V and 6 bases from J; bases unmatched to any gene: 13. This CDR3 reads CASSPSLAGPLGPGELFF. The CDR3 DNA reads as TGTGCCAGCTCACCTTCACTAGCGGGGCCTCTGGGGCCCGGGGAGCTGTTTTTT.

This clone was seen once. This chain joins TRBV28 and TRBJ1-1; D perhaps matches TRBD1 (5 bases). This CDR3 has 15 residues. CDR1 and CDR2 (germline): MDHEN, SYDVKM. V dropped 8 bases and J dropped 0 bases, with 16 bases sitting between them. CDR3: CASRSGGTMNTEAFF. DNA for the CDR3: TGTGCCAGCCGTTCCGGGGGGACTATGAACACTGAAGCTTTCTTT.

The rearrangement uses TRBV7-2 and TRBJ2-7, with 11 bases that match TRBD2. Trimming at V came to 1 base and at J to 5 bases, leaving 13 bases not matched to a gene. This CDR3 has 18 amino acids. Germline-derived CDR1 and CDR2 are SGHTA and FQGNSA. This CDR3 is CASSLGTPLLAGGNEQYF. The DNA for the CDR3 is TGTGCCAGCAGCTTAGGAACCCCCCTTCTAGCGGGGGGCAACGAGCAGTACTTC.

The chain employs TRBV7-2 and TRBJ2-1; 16 nucleotides line up with TRBD2. The CDR3 extends over 16 amino acids. V dropped 5 bases and J dropped 8; count of bases not matched to a gene: 6. Germline lookup yields CDR1 SGHTA and CDR2 FQGNSA. DNA for the CDR3: TGTGCCAGCAGCCCCCTGGGACTAGCGGGGGGGGATGAGCAGTTCTTC. Encoded protein: CASSPLGLAGGDEQFF. The whole variable domain, remainder taken from reference TRBV7-2 and TRBJ2-1, is GAGVSQSPSNKVTEKGKDVELRCDPISGHTALYWYRQSLGQGLEFLIYFQGNSAPDKSGLPSDRFSAERTGGSVSTLTIQRTQQEDSAVYLCASSPLGLAGGDEQFFGPGTRLTVL.

The J gene is TRBJ2-2, the V gene TRBV30; 11 positions match TRBD1. This CDR3 spans 15 amino acids. The ends lost 2 bases at V and 6 bases at J; junction bases unmatched: 5. Germline CDR1 reads GTSNPN; CDR2 reads SVGIG (reference sequence). CDR3 amino acids: CAWSKGQGGPGELFF. The CDR3 DNA is TGTGCCTGGAGTAAGGGACAGGGGGGCCCCGGGGAGCTGTTTTTT.

V gene TRBV20-1 combines with J gene TRBJ1-2; possibly TRBD1 for D (5 bases). V lost 7 bases to trimming and J lost 6 bases, with 9 bases between them. The CDR3 loop spans 10 amino acids. CDR1 DFQATT and CDR2 SNEGSKA come from the germline V gene (reference sequence). CDR3 bases: TGCAGTGTCGGGGGGGATGGCTACACCTTC. It yields the protein CSVGGDGYTF.

The chain's CDR3 is CASSLYPRQGPGAFF. The CDR3, as DNA: TGTGCCAGCAGCTTGTACCCTAGACAGGGCCCAGGCGCTTTCTTT. The chain joins TRBV11-2 to TRBJ1-1, with 7 bases that match TRBD1. V was clipped by 3 bases and J by 11 bases; unmatched bases: 15. The CDR3 consists of 15 residues. The germline gives CDR1 SGHAT, CDR2 FQNNGV. Full variable domain (outside the CDR3, taken from reference TRBV11-2 and TRBJ1-1): EAGVAQSPRYKIIEKRQSVAFWCNPISGHATLYWYQQILGQGPKLLIQFQNNGVVDDSQLPKDRFSAERLKGVDSTLKIQPAKLEDSAVYLCASSLYPRQGPGAFFGQGTRLTVV.

The chain couples TRBV27 to TRBJ1-2; D not certain. Germline-derived CDR1 and CDR2 are MNHEY and SMNVEV (reference sequence). The CDR3 consists of 14 residues. Trimming cost V 0 bases and J 3 bases, with 8 bases left between them. The CDR3 is CASSLSGSYYGYTF. CDR3 DNA sequence: TGTGCCAGCAGTTTATCTGGCAGTTACTATGGCTACACCTTC.

The gene calls are TRBV11-2 and TRBJ1-3; D unresolved. The V gene lost 2 bases and the J gene lost 2 bases, with 13 bases spanning the gap. The CDR3 consists of 16 residues. In germline, CDR1 is SGHAT, CDR2 FQNNGV. In nucleotides, the CDR3 is TGTGCCAGCAGCTTATTCGTTGGTGGGCCTGGAAACACCATATATTTT. Amino acids: CASSLFVGGPGNTIYF. The full variable domain, with the rest looked up from reference TRBV11-2 and TRBJ1-3, is EAGVAQSPRYKIIEKRQSVAFWCNPISGHATLYWYQQILGQGPKLLIQFQNNGVVDDSQLPKDRFSAERLKGVDSTLKIQPAKLEDSAVYLCASSLFVGGPGNTIYFGEGSWLTVV.

This chain connects TRBV21-1 to TRBJ2-1; the table's D call TRBD1 went unverified against the DNA. TRBV21-1 is flagged as a pseudogene. CDR3 length equals 15 residues. CDR3 protein: CASSLTGQMLHEQFF. DNA for the CDR3: TGTGCCAGCAGCCTAACGGGACAAATGTTGCATGAGCAGTTCTTC.

The rearrangement links TRBV5-1 to TRBJ2-5; 7 nucleotides line up with TRBD2. V trimming: 0 bases; J trimming: 1 base; junction bases outside the gene matches: 6. The CDR3 is made up of 16 amino acids. Germline values: CDR1 SGHRS, CDR2 YFSETQ. In DNA form, the CDR3 reads TGCGCCAGCAGCTTGGGTCTTAGCGGGCCCCAAGAGACCCAGTACTTC. It is translated as CASSLGLSGPQETQYF.

CDR3: CASRAGLAGGREQYF. In nucleotides, the CDR3 is TGTGCCAGCAGGGCCGGACTAGCGGGGGGGCGCGAGCAGTACTTC. This sequence joins TRBV6-1 and TRBJ2-7; 15 bases line up with TRBD2. The CDR3 extends over 15 amino acids. CDR1 and CDR2 (germline): MNHNS, SASEGT. V lost 6 bases to trimming and J lost 6 bases; unmatched junction nucleotides: 6.

The chain combines TRBV9 with TRBJ2-1; 7 bases are a match to TRBD1. CDR1 is SGDLS, CDR2 YYNGEE, per germline. The CDR3 is 17 amino acids. Germline trimming cut 4 bases from V and 4 bases from J; bases unmatched to any gene: 14. In DNA, the CDR3 is TGTGCCAGCAGCACCCGGACAGGTCAACAATTTTACAATGAGCAGTTCTTC. Residues: CASSTRTGQQFYNEQFF.